Described below is a single TCR beta chain sequence and its context. No antigen is known for it. These data are taken from a study of radiotherapy plus CTLA-4 blockade in lung cancer. Study context: Among all patients, around 19% showed objective responses, while approximately 30% had disease control. Whole-study results and caveats: Among blood TCR repertoires after radiotherapy plus ipilimumab, tumor-derived clones expanded. With interferon-beta, early dynamics of blood T cell clones were reported to best predict response.

Germline assignment: CDR1 SGDLS and CDR2 YYNGEE. Deletions cut 0 bases from V and 0 bases from J, with 17 bases between. The CDR3 has 18 residues. Sequencing used immunoSEQ multiplex PCR; TCRdb keeps in-frame clones, though not all of them. The sample consists of around 45,000 clones, approximately 76% of them appearing once. Patients in the study, people with chemo-refractory metastatic non-small-cell lung cancer, received focal radiation plus ipilimumab CTLA-4 blockade. The sample was peripheral blood, taken from a patient treated with radiotherapy plus ipilimumab. This TCR came from a human donor with non-small cell lung cancer who had stable disease on radiotherapy plus ipilimumab. This rearrangement joins TRBV9 to TRBJ2-3; D is undetermined. As DNA, the CDR3 is TGTGCCAGCAGCGTAGGAACTATAGTGTCTGCTAGCACAGATACGCAGTATTTT. Its protein product is CASSVGTIVSASTDTQYF.